This T cell receptor (beta chain) was profiled in a study of blood T cell repertoires in COVID-19. Assay used: immunoSEQ multiplex PCR; TCRdb lists only in-frame clones, some missing. Of about 280,000 clones listed, 89% are singletons. J lost 6 bases, V lost 3 bases, and 9 bases had no gene match. Germline loops: CDR1 MDHEN, CDR2 SYDVKM. The CDR3 sequence is 15 residues long. Those who participated ranged in age from about 18 to 89 years and resided in approximately 23 US areas. Cohorts were based on clinical histories the participants reported. This sequence was found in a woman aged 55-69 years who had recovered from COVID-19. Sequencing was carried out using PBMCs or T cells enriched from blood (not recorded which). This sequence joins TRBV28 and TRBJ1-2, with TRBD1 identical over 8 bases. The CDR3: CASSLWSGGADGYTF. CDR3 DNA sequence: TGTGCCAGCAGTTTGTGGTCAGGGGGCGCGGATGGCTACACCTTC.